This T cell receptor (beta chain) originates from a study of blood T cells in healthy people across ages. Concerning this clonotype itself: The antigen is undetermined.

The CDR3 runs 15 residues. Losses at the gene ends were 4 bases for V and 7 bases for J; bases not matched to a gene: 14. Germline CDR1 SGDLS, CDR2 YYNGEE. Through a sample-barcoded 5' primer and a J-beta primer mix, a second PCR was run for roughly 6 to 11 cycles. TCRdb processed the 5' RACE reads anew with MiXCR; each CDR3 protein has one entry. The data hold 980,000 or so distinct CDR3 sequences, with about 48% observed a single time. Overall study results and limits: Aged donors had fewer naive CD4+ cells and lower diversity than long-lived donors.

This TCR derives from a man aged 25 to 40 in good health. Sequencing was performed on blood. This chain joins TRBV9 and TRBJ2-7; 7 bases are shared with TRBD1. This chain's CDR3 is CASSPGPGQAPEQYF. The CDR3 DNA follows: TGTGCCAGCAGCCCCGGTCCAGGACAGGCCCCTGAGCAGTACTTC.